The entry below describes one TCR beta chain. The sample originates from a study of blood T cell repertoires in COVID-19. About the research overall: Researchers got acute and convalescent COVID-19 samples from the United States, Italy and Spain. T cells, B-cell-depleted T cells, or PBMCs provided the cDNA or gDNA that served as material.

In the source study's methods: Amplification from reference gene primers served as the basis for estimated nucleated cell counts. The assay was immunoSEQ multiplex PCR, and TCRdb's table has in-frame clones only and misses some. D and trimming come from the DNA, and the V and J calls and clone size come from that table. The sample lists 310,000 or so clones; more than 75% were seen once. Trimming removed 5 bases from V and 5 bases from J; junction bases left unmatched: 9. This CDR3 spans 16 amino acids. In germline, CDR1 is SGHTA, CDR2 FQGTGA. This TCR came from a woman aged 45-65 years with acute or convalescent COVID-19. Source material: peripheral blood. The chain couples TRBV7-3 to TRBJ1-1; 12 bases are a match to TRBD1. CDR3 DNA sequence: TGTGCCAGCAGCCCCGGGACAGGGGGCGCGGGAACTGAAGCTTTCTTT. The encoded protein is CASSPGTGGAGTEAFF.